The 28 T cell receptor beta chains in this list originate from one sample, sequenced in a study of CD8 T cells in ankylosing spondylitis (dated by TCRdb to about 2017). Broader findings and caveats from the paper: A TCR beta motif made up of several highly homologous amino acid variants appeared to be characteristic of blood from ankylosing spondylitis patients.

No antigens are known for them. Library creation used 5' RACE. Data came from an Illumina HiSeq 2500. TCRdb reprocessed the public reads (quality trimming at Q25 with fastp, clone calling with MiXCR) and kept in-frame beta chains. Rows merge per CDR3 protein into single entries with the most common DNA and genes. The table for this sample lists a few hundred thousand distinct CDR3 sequences; around 22% of them were counted only once. Around 17% of the sample comes from the top ten. What was sequenced was blood, either unsorted or a sorted T cell fraction (not recorded which). The receptors stem from a male donor with ankylosing spondylitis.

The chain is built from TRBV7-8 and TRBJ2-3, with TRBD1 as a possible D gene (5 bases). The V gene lost 2 bases and the J gene lost 9 bases, with 12 bases spanning the gap. The CDR3 sequence is 13 residues long. Germline V gene data show CDR1 as SGHVS and CDR2 as FQNEAQ. As DNA, the CDR3 is TGTGCCAGCAGCTTATCGGACACATCAACGCAGTATTTT. It codes for CASSLSDTSTQYF.

The J gene is TRBJ2-7, the V gene TRBV29-1; D possibly corresponds to TRBD2 (5 bases). V was shortened by 6 bases and J by 2 bases, with 14 bases between the two germline ends. The CDR3 consists of 13 residues. Germline CDR1 reads SQVTM; CDR2 reads ANQGSEA. CDR3 loop: CSVREAAPYEQYF. Written as DNA, the CDR3 is TGCAGCGTACGAGAAGCGGCCCCCTACGAGCAGTACTTC.

This clonotype occurred a few times. The rearrangement joins TRBV4-2 to TRBJ2-5; 9 nucleotides line up with TRBD2. With V trimmed by 4 bases and J by 7 bases, 13 bases remained unmatched. The germline gives CDR1 LGHNA, CDR2 YNFKEQ. The CDR3 sequence is 16 residues long. The CDR3 region is CASSRISGRSLATQYF. CDR3 bases: TGTGCCAGCAGCCGTATTAGCGGGAGATCGTTAGCGACCCAGTACTTC.

V gene TRBV7-2 combines with J gene TRBJ2-3; 10 bases agree with TRBD2. CDR1 SGHTA and CDR2 FQGNSA come from the germline V gene. CDR3 length: 16 residues. Germline trimming cut 4 bases from V and 6 bases from J; bases unmatched to any gene: 10. The CDR3, as DNA: TGTGCCAGCAGCTCCCGACTAGCGGGCCGGCGGGATACGCAGTATTTT. Its translation is CASSSRLAGRRDTQYF.

The V gene is TRBV11-2, the J gene TRBJ2-7, with 11 bases fitting TRBD2. CDR3 length equals 15 residues. The V gene's germline CDR1 is SGHAT and CDR2 FQNNGV. V dropped 6 bases and J dropped 3; count of bases not matched to a gene: 7. The CDR3 bases are TGTGCCAGCAGTACAACTAGCGGGAGTTTCTACGAGCAGTACTTC. This gives the protein CASSTTSGSFYEQYF.

The chain recombines TRBV7-2 with TRBJ2-1; 7 bases are a match to TRBD2. This CDR3 is built from 14 residues. Unmatched junction bases numbered 5, after V lost 5 bases and J lost 4 bases. Germline loops: CDR1 SGHTA, CDR2 FQGNSA. DNA for the CDR3: TGTGCCAGCAGCGGCGGGAGCAAGTACAATGAGCAGTTCTTC. Translated: CASSGGSKYNEQFF.

The rearrangement uses TRBV28 and TRBJ1-4; 7 bases are a match to TRBD1. From germline, CDR1 is MDHEN and CDR2 SYDVKM. The CDR3 contains 14 residues. V trimming: 6 bases; J trimming: 8 bases; junction bases outside the gene matches: 9. This CDR3 reads CASRKTGTDEKLFF. CDR3 in DNA: TGTGCCAGCAGAAAAACCGGGACAGACGAAAAACTGTTTTTT. The variable domain in full, completed from reference TRBV28 and TRBJ1-4, reads DVKVTQSSRYLVKRTGEKVFLECVQDMDHENMFWYRQDPGLGLRLIYFSYDVKMKEKGDIPEGYSVSREKKERFSLILESASTNQTSMYLCASRKTGTDEKLFFGSGTQLSVL.

The genes are TRBV7-9 and TRBJ1-1; a possible D gene is TRBD1 (6 bases). Trimming removed 2 bases at V and 2 bases at J, with 12 bases between. CDR1 SEHNR and CDR2 FQNEAQ come from the germline V gene (reference sequence). The length of the CDR3 is 15 residues. The CDR3 DNA follows: TGTGCCAGCAGCTTAATCGGACAGACCAACACTGAAGCTTTCTTT. It is translated as CASSLIGQTNTEAFF.

This clonotype has only a few counts. The J gene is TRBJ2-7, the V gene TRBV5-1; the match to TRBD1 covers 8 bases. This CDR3 spans 14 amino acids. Unmatched junction bases numbered 7, after V lost 2 bases and J lost 6 bases. Germline-derived CDR1 and CDR2 are SGHRS and YFSETQ. This CDR3 reads CASSFTQGAGEQYF. CDR3 sequence (DNA): TGCGCCAGCAGCTTTACTCAGGGGGCTGGCGAGCAGTACTTC.

This clonotype has just a few counts. The CDR3 DNA sequence: TGTGCCAGCAGCTTTGCCATCAAGTATGGCTACACCTTC. As protein: CASSFAIKYGYTF. V is TRBV7-9 and J is TRBJ1-2, with D hard to call. V lost 3 bases and J 5 bases, leaving 10 bases between the germline ends. Germline V gives CDR1 SEHNR, CDR2 FQNEAQ (reference sequence). The CDR3 runs 13 residues.

The genes are TRBV6-1 and TRBJ1-6, with D uncertain. V lost 6 bases and J 0 bases, leaving 6 bases between the germline ends. Per the germline V gene, CDR1 is MNHNS and CDR2 is SASEGT. The CDR3 is 14 amino acids. The CDR3 region has the DNA TGTGCCAGCAGCAGAAGCTCCTATAATTCACCCCTCCACTTT. It specifies CASSRSSYNSPLHF.

The CDR3 reads CASSLPGGLAGEDTQYF. The CDR3 DNA reads as TGCGCCAGCAGCCTGCCGGGGGGACTAGCGGGAGAAGATACGCAGTATTTT. The chain carries TRBV5-1 and TRBJ2-3; TRBD2 matches at 14 bases. The V segment lost 4 bases and the J segment 5 bases; nucleotides outside the gene matches: 9. CDR3 length equals 17 residues. Per germline, CDR1 SGHRS and CDR2 YFSETQ.

The chain couples TRBV2 to TRBJ2-5; D is uncertain. Germline lookup yields CDR1 SNHLY and CDR2 FYNNEI. Deletions cut 2 bases from V and 2 bases from J, with 9 bases between. The CDR3 contains 14 residues. This CDR3 is CASSELGFQETQYF. The CDR3 nucleotides read TGTGCCAGCAGTGAACTCGGATTTCAAGAGACCCAGTACTTC.

This rearrangement joins TRBV14 to TRBJ2-7; D might be TRBD2 (6 bases). This CDR3 is 14 amino acids long. Between the trimmed V and J ends, which lost 3 bases and 11 bases, there was a span of 20 bases. The germline V gene encodes CDR1 SGHDN and CDR2 FVKESK. In DNA form, the CDR3 reads TGTGCCAGCAGCCAGGGGGGTGCCCGGGCCCGGGAGTACTTC. Its translation: CASSQGGARAREYF.

This clonotype was counted between two and nine times. The chain combines TRBV29-1 with TRBJ1-5, with 7 bases lining up with TRBD1. J lost 7 bases, V lost 6 bases, and 6 bases had no gene match. Germline CDR1 reads SQVTM; CDR2 reads ANQGSEA. CDR3 length equals 12 residues. CDR3 region: CSVGDSRQPQHF. The CDR3 DNA reads as TGCAGCGTGGGGGACAGCCGGCAGCCCCAGCATTTT.

This clonotype occurred a few times. The chain uses TRBV29-1 and TRBJ1-6, with 8 bases that match TRBD1. Germline V lookup: CDR1 SQVTM, CDR2 ANQGSEA. The CDR3 is made up of 15 amino acids. V gave up 6 bases and J gave up 0 bases; unmatched junction bases: 4. The CDR3 DNA reads as TGCAGCGTGAGGACAGGGAGCTCCTATAATTCACCCCTCCACTTT. It translates to CSVRTGSSYNSPLHF. Filled out from reference TRBV29-1 and TRBJ1-6, the complete variable domain reads SAVISQKPSRDICQRGTSLTIQCQVDSQVTMMFWYRQQPGQSLTLIATANQGSEATYESGFVIDKFPISRPNLTFSTLTVSNMSPEDSSIYLCSVRTGSSYNSPLHFGNGTRLTVT.

This clonotype has only a few counts. The rearrangement links TRBV5-1 to TRBJ2-2; D remains unclear. Germline CDR1 is SGHRS and CDR2 is YFSETQ. Between the trimmed V and J ends, which lost 7 bases and 5 bases, there was a span of 12 bases. The length of the CDR3 is 13 residues. In DNA form, the CDR3 reads TGCGCCAGCGCAAACCTTAGGACCGGGGAGCTGTTTTTT. The encoded protein is CASANLRTGELFF. Together with reference TRBV5-1 and TRBJ2-2, the CDR3 gives the full variable domain: KAGVTQTPRYLIKTRGQQVTLSCSPISGHRSVSWYQQTPGQGLQFLFEYFSETQRNKGNFPGRFSGRQFSNSRSEMNVSTLELGDSALYLCASANLRTGELFFGEGSRLTVL.

At least ten counts were recorded for this clonotype. The chain links TRBV7-9 to TRBJ2-1; weak D call: TRBD1 (6 bases). Trimming took off 3 bases at V and 0 bases at J, with 15 bases between the two ends. CDR3 size: 17 residues. Germline V gives CDR1 SEHNR, CDR2 FQNEAQ (reference sequence). The CDR3 bases are TGTGCCAGCAGCTTGGGCACAGGGCCTCTCTCCTACAATGAGCAGTTCTTC. Translated: CASSLGTGPLSYNEQFF.

CDR3 coding DNA: TGCAGTTGCGTGGACACCTCAGCCCATGAGCAGTTCTTC. It specifies CSCVDTSAHEQFF. This sequence joins TRBV20-1 and TRBJ2-1; D may be TRBD1 (5 bases). The CDR3 sequence is 13 residues long. CDR1 is DFQATT and CDR2 is SNEGSKA in the germline V gene (reference sequence). V lost 8 bases, J lost 8 bases, and 19 bases lay in between.

The J gene is TRBJ2-1, the V gene TRBV19, with D tentatively TRBD2 (5 bases). The length of the CDR3 is 13 residues. Between the trimmed V and J ends, which lost 7 bases and 7 bases, there was a span of 14 bases. CDR1 and CDR2 (germline): LNHDA, SQIVND (reference sequence). CDR3 in DNA: TGTGCCAGTAAGGCATTAGCGCGGAATGAGCAGTTCTTC. It specifies CASKALARNEQFF. The entire variable domain, with the rest obtained from reference TRBV19 and TRBJ2-1, is as follows: DGGITQSPKYLFRKEGQNVTLSCEQNLNHDAMYWYRQDPGQGLRLIYYSQIVNDFQKGDIAEGYSVSREKKESFPLTVTSAQKNPTAFYLCASKALARNEQFFGPGTRLTVL.

This clonotype was seen ten or more times. This rearrangement joins TRBV6-5 to TRBJ2-2; no clear D. This CDR3 has 12 amino acids. The germline CDR1 and CDR2 sequences are MNHEY and SVGAGI. Deletions cut 2 bases from V and 5 bases from J, with 3 bases between. CDR3 nucleotides: TGTGCCAGCAGTTACACAACCGGGGAGCTGTTTTTT. Its translation: CASSYTTGELFF.

This sequence joins TRBV7-9 and TRBJ2-1; no reliable D call. Trimming took off 2 bases at V and 9 bases at J, with 11 bases between the two ends. CDR3 length: 13 amino acids. The germline CDR1 and CDR2 sequences are SEHNR and FQNEAQ (reference sequence). In DNA form, the CDR3 reads TGTGCCAGCAGCTTATTGGTCTGGAGTGAGCAGTTCTTC. This codes for CASSLLVWSEQFF.

The chain carries TRBV28 and TRBJ1-6; D gene unclear. This CDR3 has 15 amino acids. V lost 6 bases to trimming and J lost 8 bases, with 17 bases between them. Germline V CDR1 and CDR2: MDHEN, SYDVKM. The DNA of the CDR3 is TGTGCCAGCAGCCCTAGTCGGACTCGGCATTCACCCCTCCACTTT. It yields the protein CASSPSRTRHSPLHF.

This clonotype was counted only a few times. The CDR3 DNA reads TGCAGCGTTATAGGACCGATGAACACTGAAGCTTTCTTT. Amino acids: CSVIGPMNTEAFF. The V gene is TRBV29-1, the J gene TRBJ1-1; D unclear. V was clipped by 5 bases and J by 0 bases, with 10 bases between them. This CDR3 is 13 amino acids long. Germline values: CDR1 SQVTM, CDR2 ANQGSEA. The whole variable domain, filled in from reference TRBV29-1 and TRBJ1-1, reads SAVISQKPSRDICQRGTSLTIQCQVDSQVTMMFWYRQQPGQSLTLIATANQGSEATYESGFVIDKFPISRPNLTFSTLTVSNMSPEDSSIYLCSVIGPMNTEAFFGQGTRLTVV.

The V call is TRBV29-1, the J call TRBJ1-1, with 8 positions matching TRBD1. CDR3 length: 17 residues. CDR1 and CDR2 from the germline V gene are SQVTM and ANQGSEA. J lost 0 bases, V lost 6 bases, and 15 bases had no gene match. The CDR3, as DNA: TGCAGCGTCGAAACCGACAGGGGTTACATTATGAACACTGAAGCTTTCTTT. It translates to CSVETDRGYIMNTEAFF.

Only a few counts were recorded for this clonotype. The V call is TRBV2, the J call TRBJ1-5; D not certain. The CDR3 totals 12 residues. V was cut by 6 bases and J by 8 bases, with 11 bases left in between. Germline V gene sequence: CDR1 SNHLY, CDR2 FYNNEI. The CDR3 nucleotides are TGTGCCAGCAGGGTCCTCGACGAGCCCCAGCATTTT. Translated: CASRVLDEPQHF.

There are a few counts of this clonotype. V and J are TRBV5-4 and TRBJ1-1; maybe TRBD1 (5 bases). The CDR3 consists of 15 residues. The germline V and J ends were trimmed by 0 bases and 2 bases, with 11 bases remaining between them. Germline values: CDR1 SGHNT, CDR2 YYREEE (reference sequence). The CDR3 sequence is CASSLEVRGNTEAFF. DNA of the CDR3: TGTGCCAGCAGCTTGGAGGTGAGGGGAAACACTGAAGCTTTCTTT.

This chain connects TRBV7-9 to TRBJ2-3, with 13 nucleotides matching TRBD2. This CDR3 contains 16 residues. CDR1 and CDR2 from the germline V gene are SEHNR and FQNEAQ (reference sequence). The V and J ends lost 4 bases and 5 bases, in that order; junction bases with no gene match: 6. The CDR3 bases are TGTGCCAGCAGCTCAGGACTAGCGGGAGTTATAGATACGCAGTATTTT. Translation gives CASSSGLAGVIDTQYF.